The clone carrying this T cell receptor (beta chain) has only one observation. Its cognate antigen is unknown. The germline V gene has CDR1 SGDLS and CDR2 YYNGEE. J gave up 5 bases and V 1 base, and 4 bases lay outside the gene matches. The CDR3 has 15 residues. Clones were read by immunoSEQ multiplex PCR, and TCRdb kept only the in-frame ones, dropping some. The repertoire includes under 250,000 clones, more than 75% of them detected once, and about 2% sits in the top ten. These data come from a study of cytomegalovirus exposure and HLA in healthy donors. Points from the study as a whole: Rare TCR sequences dominated, though some public TCRs recurred in many donors.

The chain uses TRBV9 and TRBJ2-3, with 10 positions matching TRBD2. The clonotype comes from a young woman in good health and CMV-seropositive. Sequencing input: PBMCs. The CDR3 DNA is TGTGCCAGCAGCGTATACAGCGGGAGGGGAGATACGCAGTATTTT. As protein: CASSVYSGRGDTQYF.